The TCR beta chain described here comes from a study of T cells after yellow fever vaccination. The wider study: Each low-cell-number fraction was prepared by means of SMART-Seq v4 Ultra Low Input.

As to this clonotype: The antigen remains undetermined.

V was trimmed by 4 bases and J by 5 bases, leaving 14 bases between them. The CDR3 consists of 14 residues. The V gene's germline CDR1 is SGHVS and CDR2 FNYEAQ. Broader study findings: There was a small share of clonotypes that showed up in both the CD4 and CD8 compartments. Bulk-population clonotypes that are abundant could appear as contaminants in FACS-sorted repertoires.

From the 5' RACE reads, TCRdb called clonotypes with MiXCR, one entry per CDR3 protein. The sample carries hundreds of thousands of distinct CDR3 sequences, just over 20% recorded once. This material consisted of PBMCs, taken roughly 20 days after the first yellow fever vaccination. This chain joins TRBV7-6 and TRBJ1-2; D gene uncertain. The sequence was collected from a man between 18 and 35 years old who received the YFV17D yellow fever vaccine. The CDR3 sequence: CASSSLRSEYGYTF. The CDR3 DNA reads TGTGCCAGCAGCTCCTTGCGTTCGGAATATGGCTACACCTTC.